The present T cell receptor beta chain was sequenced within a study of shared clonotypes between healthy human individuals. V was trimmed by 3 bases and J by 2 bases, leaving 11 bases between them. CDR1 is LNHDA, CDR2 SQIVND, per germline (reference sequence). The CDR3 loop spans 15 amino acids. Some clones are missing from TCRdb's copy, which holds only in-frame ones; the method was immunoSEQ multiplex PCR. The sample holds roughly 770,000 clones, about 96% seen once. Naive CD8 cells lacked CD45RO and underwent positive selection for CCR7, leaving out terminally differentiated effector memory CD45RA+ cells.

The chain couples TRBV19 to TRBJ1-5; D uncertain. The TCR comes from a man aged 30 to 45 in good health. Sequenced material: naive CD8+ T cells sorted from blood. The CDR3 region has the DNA TGTGCCAGTAGTATGGGTAGGGTTGGCAATCAGCCCCAGCATTTT. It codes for CASSMGRVGNQPQHF.